This T cell receptor beta chain is drawn from a study of vaccination and CD4 T cells after COVID-19. Study-level information: In the control cultures, a CEFX pool, an HIV-1 Nef pool, or no peptide was supplied.

Notes on this clonotype: What it binds is not known.

The treatment was: approximately 9-day PBMC culture with coronavirus spike peptide pools or control peptides (ViraFEST assay). At the Johns Hopkins FTIC core, DNA taken from cultured CD4+ T cells was sequenced by way of the Oncomine TCR Beta short-read assay. TCRdb recomputed calls from the PCR reads with MiXCR, one row per CDR3 protein. Of about 11,000 distinct CDR3 sequences in the sample, 73% were seen once. The sequence was collected from a human donor who had recovered from COVID-19. The sample taken for sequencing was CD4+ T cells from blood, cultured in vitro.

The CDR3 here is CASSYHAQGASNTEAFF. CDR3 coding DNA: TGTGCCAGCAGTTACCACGCACAGGGTGCCTCGAACACTGAAGCTTTCTTT. J is TRBJ1-1 and V is TRBV6-5; the D gene is possibly TRBD1 (6 bases). The CDR3 length is 17 residues. Deletions cut 2 bases from V and 1 base from J, with 17 bases between. From germline, CDR1 is MNHEY and CDR2 SVGAGI.